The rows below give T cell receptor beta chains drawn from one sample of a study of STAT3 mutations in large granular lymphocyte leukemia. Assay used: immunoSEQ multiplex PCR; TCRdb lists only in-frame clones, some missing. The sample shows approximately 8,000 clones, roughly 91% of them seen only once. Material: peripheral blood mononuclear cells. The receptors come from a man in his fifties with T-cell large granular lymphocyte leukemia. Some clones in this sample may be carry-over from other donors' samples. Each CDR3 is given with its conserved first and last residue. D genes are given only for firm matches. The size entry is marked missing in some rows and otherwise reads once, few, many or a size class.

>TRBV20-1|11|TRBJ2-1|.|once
TGCAGTGCTGCCGGACAGAAAGTGCTCCTCTTC
CSAAGQKVLLF
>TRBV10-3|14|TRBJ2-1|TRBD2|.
TGTGCCATCAGTGAGTCTGGCCTAGCGGGGGTGCAGTTCTTC
CAISESGLAGVQFF
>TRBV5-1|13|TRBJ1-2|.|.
TGCGCCAGCAGCTTGGACAGACCGCGGGGCTACACCTTC
CASSLDRPRGYTF
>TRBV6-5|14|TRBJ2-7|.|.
TGTGCCAGCAGTTACCAGGACAAAATCTACGAGCAGTACTTC
CASSYQDKIYEQYF
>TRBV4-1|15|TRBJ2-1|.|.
TGCGCCAGCAGCCACACAGGCTCCTCCTACAATGAGCAGTTCTTC
CASSHTGSSYNEQFF
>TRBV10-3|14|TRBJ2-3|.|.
TGTGCCATCACTTCGGACCCTAGCACAGATACGCAGTATTTT
CAITSDPSTDTQYF
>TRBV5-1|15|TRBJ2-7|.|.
TGCGCCAGCAGCCCGGAGGCAGGGGCGTACTACGAGCAGTACTTC
CASSPEAGAYYEQYF
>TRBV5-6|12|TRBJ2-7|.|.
TGTGCCAGCAGCTTGGAGGACTACGAGCAGTACTTC
CASSLEDYEQYF
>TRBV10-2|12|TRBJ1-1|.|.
TGCGCCAGCAGGTACGGAGACACTGAAGCTTTCTTT
CASRYGDTEAFF
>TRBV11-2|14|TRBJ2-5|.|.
TGTGCCAGCAGCGTCCGGGACTACCAAGAGACCCAGTACTTC
CASSVRDYQETQYF
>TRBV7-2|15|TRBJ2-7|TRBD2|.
TGTGCCAGCAGCTTTCGTCGGGGGGGCCGGAACGAGCAGTACTTC
CASSFRRGGRNEQYF
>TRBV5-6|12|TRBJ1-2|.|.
TGTGCCAGCAGACCCGGGACATATGGCTACACCTTC
CASRPGTYGYTF
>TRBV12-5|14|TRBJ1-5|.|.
TGTGCTAGTGCCATGGGCTATAGCAATCAGCCCCAGCATTTT
CASAMGYSNQPQHF
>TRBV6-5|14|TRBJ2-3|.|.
TGTGCCAGCAGAGATCCAGGACGGACAGATACGCAGTATTTT
CASRDPGRTDTQYF
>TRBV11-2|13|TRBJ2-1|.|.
TGTGCCAGCAGCTTATACAGGGCGGATGAGCAGTTCTTC
CASSLYRADEQFF
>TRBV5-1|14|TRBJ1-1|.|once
TGCGCCAGCAGCCGAGGGAGGGAGGGCACTGAAGCTTTCTTT
CASSRGREGTEAFF
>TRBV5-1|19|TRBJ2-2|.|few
TGCGCCAGCAGCTTGGTCCCCCGGGACACTGTGTTAAGTACCGGGGAGCTGTTTTTT
CASSLVPRDTVLSTGELFF
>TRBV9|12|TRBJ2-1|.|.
TGTGCCAGCAGCGGTGAGCTCTCCGAGCAGTTCTTC
CASSGELSEQFF
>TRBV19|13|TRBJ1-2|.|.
TGTGCCAGTACTCATACGGGGCCTAACGGCTACACCTTC
CASTHTGPNGYTF
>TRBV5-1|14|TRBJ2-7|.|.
TGCGCCAGCAGCTTGGACTCGGGTTCAGGCGAGCAGTACTTC
CASSLDSGSGEQYF
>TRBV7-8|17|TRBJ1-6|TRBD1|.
TGTGCCACCGCGGACAGGGGGCATAGCGTGGATAATTCACCCCTCCACTTT
CATADRGHSVDNSPLHF
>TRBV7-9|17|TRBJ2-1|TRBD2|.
TGTGCCAGCAGCCCCGATAGCGGGAGTGGGACCTACAATGAGCAGTTCTTC
CASSPDSGSGTYNEQFF
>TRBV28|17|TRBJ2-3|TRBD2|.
TGTGCCAGCAGTTTGGGACTAGCGGGAGTAGGTGGAGATACGCAGTATTTT
CASSLGLAGVGGDTQYF
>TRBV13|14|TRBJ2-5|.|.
TGTGCCAGCAGCTTAGGCCGTAGAGGAGAGACCCAGTACTTC
CASSLGRRGETQYF
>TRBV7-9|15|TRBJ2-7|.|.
TGTGCCAGCAGCCGTCATGGAGGGGCGAACTACGAGCAGTACTTC
CASSRHGGANYEQYF
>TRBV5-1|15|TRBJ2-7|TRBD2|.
TGCGCCAGCAGCTTGGAACTAGCGGGAGGTAATGAGCAGTACTTC
CASSLELAGGNEQYF
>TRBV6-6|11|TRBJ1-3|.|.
TGTGCCATCCTCTCTGGAAACACCATATATTTT
CAILSGNTIYF
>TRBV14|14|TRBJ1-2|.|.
TGTGCCAGCAGCCACCGGACGGTGAACTATGGCTACACCTTC
CASSHRTVNYGYTF
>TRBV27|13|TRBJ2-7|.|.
TGTGCCAGCCCGCAGGGAAACTCCTACGAGCAGTACTTC
CASPQGNSYEQYF
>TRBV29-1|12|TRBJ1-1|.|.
TGCAGCGTTGAAGATTCGAGACAGAAAGCTTTCTTT
CSVEDSRQKAFF
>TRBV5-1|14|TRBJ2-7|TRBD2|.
TGCGCCAGCAGCTTCGGGACTAGCGGGAACGAGCAGTACTTC
CASSFGTSGNEQYF
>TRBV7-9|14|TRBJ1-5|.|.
TGTGCCAGCAGCTTAGAGAGAGGCAATCAGCCCCAGCATTTT
CASSLERGNQPQHF
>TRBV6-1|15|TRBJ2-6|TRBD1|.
TGTGCCAGCGGGACAGCCTACTCTGGGGCCAACGTCCTGACTTTC
CASGTAYSGANVLTF
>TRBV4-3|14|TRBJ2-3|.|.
TGCGCCAGCAGCCAAGTGACTAACACGGATACGCAGTATTTT
CASSQVTNTDTQYF
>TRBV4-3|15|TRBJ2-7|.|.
TGCGCCAGCAGCCCGGTGGAAGGGGGGTCCTACGAGCAGTACTTC
CASSPVEGGSYEQYF
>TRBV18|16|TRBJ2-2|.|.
TGTGCCAGCTCACCCGCGGCTAGCCAGAACACCGGGGAGCTGTTTTTT
CASSPAASQNTGELFF
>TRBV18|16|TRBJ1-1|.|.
TGTGCCAGCTCACCGAGGCAGGCAGCTTCGAACACTGAAGCTTTCTTT
CASSPRQAASNTEAFF
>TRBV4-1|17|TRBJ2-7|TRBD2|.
TGCGCCAGCAGCCCCTACCCCACTAGCGGGGTTAACTACGAGCAGTACTTC
CASSPYPTSGVNYEQYF
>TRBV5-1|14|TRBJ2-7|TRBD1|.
TGCGCCAGCAGCCCGACAGGGGGTCCCTACGAGCAGTACTTC
CASSPTGGPYEQYF
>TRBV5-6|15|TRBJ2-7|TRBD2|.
TGTGCCAGCAGCCGACTAGCGGGAGGTACCTACGAGCAGTACTTC
CASSRLAGGTYEQYF
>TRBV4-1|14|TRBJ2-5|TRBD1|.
TGCGCCAGCAGCCAAGAGACAGGGGCCGAGACCCAGTACTTC
CASSQETGAETQYF
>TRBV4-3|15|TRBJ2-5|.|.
TGCGCCAGCAGCCCAGGCGGAGGGCCCTCGGAGACCCAGTACTTC
CASSPGGGPSETQYF
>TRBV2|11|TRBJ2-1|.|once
TGTGCCAGCAGTGGGCAGCATGAGCAGTTCTTC
CASSGQHEQFF
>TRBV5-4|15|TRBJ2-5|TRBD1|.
TGTGCCAGCAGTTCCTCAGGGGGTCTCCAAGAGACCCAGTACTTC
CASSSSGGLQETQYF
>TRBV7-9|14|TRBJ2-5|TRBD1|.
TGTGCCAGCAGCCCAACGGACAGGCTGGGGACCCAGTACTTC
CASSPTDRLGTQYF
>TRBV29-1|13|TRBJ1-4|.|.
TGCAGCGCCGGGGAGGGGGTAGGAGAAAAACTGTTTTTT
CSAGEGVGEKLFF
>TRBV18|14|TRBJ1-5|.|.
TGTGCCAGCTCACCCTCCGTGGACAATCAGCCCCAGCATTTT
CASSPSVDNQPQHF
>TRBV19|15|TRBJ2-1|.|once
TGTGCCAGTAGGCAGGGACGTCTTTCCTACAATGAGCAGTTCTTC
CASRQGRLSYNEQFF